These 5 T cell receptor beta chains were all obtained from the same sample, sequenced in a study of memory CD4+ T cells and cytomegalovirus serostatus. Single viable CD3+CD4+CD8-CD45RO+ cells were sorted as the memory CD4+ T cells. Here immunoSEQ multiplex PCR was the method, and the copy in TCRdb shows in-frame clones only, minus some. Of some 46,000 clones listed, around four fifths are singletons. The specimen sequenced was memory CD4+ T cells from blood. The origin of the receptors is an adult in good health and CMV-seronegative.

Within the sample, this clone is medium-sized (0.01 to 0.1%). Other DNA variants within this sample encode the same CDR3. The chain couples TRBV18 to TRBJ1-4, with TRBD1 matching over 10 bases. V lost 3 bases to trimming and J lost 6 bases; unmatched junction nucleotides: 1. Germline V gene lookup returns CDR1 KGHSH and CDR2 LQKENI. The CDR3 has 14 amino acids. The DNA for the CDR3 is TGTGCCAGCTCACCGGGGACAGGGGATGAAAAACTGTTTTTT. Translated, it gives CASSPGTGDEKLFF.

This clone was counted a few times. CDR3 DNA: TGCGCCAGCAGCTCGTCGGGGGTTAGCTCCTACAATGAGCAGTTCTTC. It is translated as CASSSSGVSSYNEQFF. The chain uses TRBV5-1 and TRBJ2-1; D possibly corresponds to TRBD2 (6 bases). This CDR3 has 16 amino acids. CDR1 SGHRS and CDR2 YFSETQ come from the germline V gene. Between the trimmed V and J ends, which lost 3 bases and 0 bases, there was a span of 13 bases.

This clone appeared once. This chain uses TRBV30 with TRBJ1-5; D perhaps matches TRBD1 (6 bases). Germline lookup yields CDR1 GTSNPN and CDR2 SVGIG (reference sequence). V was shortened by 5 bases and J by 5 bases, with 10 bases between the two germline ends. The CDR3 has 12 amino acids. The CDR3 DNA reads TGTGCCTGGGCAGGGGAACATCAGCCCCAGCATTTT. Translated, it gives CAWAGEHQPQHF.

The rearrangement uses TRBV30 and TRBJ1-3; 8 positions match TRBD1. Germline V CDR1 and CDR2: GTSNPN, SVGIG (reference sequence). The CDR3 covers 15 residues. V trimming: 1 base; J trimming: 0 bases; junction bases outside the gene matches: 2. The CDR3 region is CAWSGQGISGNTIYF. CDR3 nucleotide sequence: TGTGCCTGGAGTGGACAGGGGATCTCTGGAAACACCATATATTTT.

The rearrangement joins TRBV6-1 to TRBJ2-7; no definite D call. Per germline, CDR1 MNHNS and CDR2 SASEGT. The CDR3 sequence is 11 residues long. Deletions cut 5 bases from V and 3 bases from J, with 5 bases between. The CDR3 DNA reads as TGTGCCAGCAGTAGGAGCTACGAGCAGTACTTC. This translates into CASSRSYEQYF.